These 11 T cell receptor beta chains came from one sample sequenced in a study of T cell responses to AZD1222 COVID-19 vaccine (dated by TCRdb to the early 2020s). The time point label corresponds to: baseline before first vaccination. The receptor library was made with the immunoSEQ multiplex PCR assay. TCRdb mirrors the immuneACCESS table, restricted to in-frame sequences. Some clones are absent from its copies; in checked studies, under half trace to an unresolved V gene, and the reason for the others is unknown. Here the sample has 55,000 to 80,000 clones; less than 90% occur a single time. 21% of the sample rests with the top ten. Sequences were derived from peripheral blood, sampled on day 0 of AZD1222 vaccination. The receptor set was obtained from an adult in good health.

The chain uses TRBV7-9 and TRBJ2-7; 7 bases match TRBD1. CDR3 length equals 14 residues. In germline, CDR1 is SEHNR, CDR2 FQNEAQ (reference sequence). The V and J ends lost 4 bases and 2 bases, in that order; junction bases with no gene match: 5. The CDR3, as DNA: TGTGCCAGCAGCTCCATTGACAGGGCCTACGAGCAGTACTTC. The encoded protein is CASSSIDRAYEQYF.

This rearrangement joins TRBV14 to TRBJ2-2, with 9 bases identical to TRBD2. The CDR3 totals 16 residues. The ends lost 2 bases at V and 7 bases at J; junction bases unmatched: 8. Germline values: CDR1 SGHDN, CDR2 FVKESK. The CDR3 DNA is TGTGCCAGCAGCCAACGCGGGAGGGCCGGGGACGGGGAGCTGTTTTTT. Its translation is CASSQRGRAGDGELFF. The full variable domain, with the rest looked up from reference TRBV14 and TRBJ2-2, is EAGVTQFPSHSVIEKGQTVTLRCDPISGHDNLYWYRRVMGKEIKFLLHFVKESKQDESGMPNNRFLAERTGGTYSTLKVQPAELEDSGVYFCASSQRGRAGDGELFFGEGSRLTVL.

This chain joins TRBV3-1 (or the pseudogene TRBV3-2) and TRBJ2-1, with D perhaps being TRBD1 or TRBD2 (5 bases each). This CDR3 contains 14 residues. V lost 3 bases and J lost 3, with 9 bases in between. Germline CDR1 and CDR2: LGHDT and YNNKEL (reference sequence). CDR3 sequence: CASSQDTSYNEQFF. The DNA for the CDR3 is TGTGCCAGCAGCCAGGACACTAGCTACAATGAGCAGTTCTTC.

This clone was recorded a few times. The chain is built from TRBV18 and TRBJ1-1; TRBD1 is a possible D gene (5 bases). The germline gives CDR1 KGHSH, CDR2 LQKENI. The V end lost 3 bases, the J end lost 1 base, and 9 bases lay between the germline ends. The CDR3 runs to 14 residues. The CDR3 protein is CASSPTGGNTEAFF. CDR3 nucleotide sequence: TGTGCCAGCTCACCCACGGGGGGGAACACTGAAGCTTTCTTT.

The chain has TRBV2 and TRBJ1-3; 8 bases align to TRBD1. CDR3 length equals 15 residues. Germline V gene data show CDR1 as SNHLY and CDR2 as FYNNEI. V lost 6 bases, J lost 2 bases, and 6 bases stayed unmatched. The CDR3 sequence: CASSDYRGAGNTIYF. CDR3 bases: TGTGCCAGCAGCGATTACAGGGGGGCTGGAAACACCATATATTTT.

DNA for the CDR3: TGTGCCACCTACCCCTTAGGAGTAGTTTATAGCAATCAGCCCCAGCATTTT. The encoded protein is CATYPLGVVYSNQPQHF. The rearrangement uses TRBV28 and TRBJ1-5; D is ambiguous. Germline V CDR1 and CDR2: MDHEN, SYDVKM. This CDR3 contains 17 residues. Trimming pared 10 bases from V and 0 bases from J, leaving 22 bases between.

J is TRBJ1-5 and V is TRBV10-2; D is possibly TRBD1 (6 bases). From germline, CDR1 is WSHSY and CDR2 SAAADI. V dropped 0 bases and J dropped 2 bases, with 14 bases sitting between them. CDR3 size: 17 residues. The CDR3 reads CASSESRGRVGNQPQHF. The CDR3, as DNA: TGCGCCAGCAGTGAGTCCCGGGGGCGAGTCGGCAATCAGCCCCAGCATTTT.

The rearrangement joins TRBV7-9 to TRBJ1-2; the match to TRBD1 covers 9 bases. Germline CDR1 reads SEHNR; CDR2 reads FQNEAQ (reference sequence). The junction had 6 bases not matched to a gene; V was cut back by 3 bases and J by 4 bases. This CDR3 has 15 amino acids. CDR3 in DNA: TGTGCCAGCAGCTTCGGGACAGGGTCGGGCTATGGCTACACCTTC. This gives the protein CASSFGTGSGYGYTF.

In this sample, this clone turned up once. CDR3 in amino acids: CASSFPGVNQPQHF. CDR3 DNA sequence: TGTGCCAGCAGTTTCCCGGGGGTCAATCAGCCCCAGCATTTT. The gene calls are TRBV28 and TRBJ1-5, with D possibly being TRBD1 (5 bases). In germline, CDR1 is MDHEN, CDR2 SYDVKM. Trimming left V 3 bases short and J 3 bases short, with 9 bases between. This CDR3 spans 14 amino acids.

This chain connects TRBV14 to TRBJ1-5; D is unresolved. Between the trimmed V and J ends, which lost 0 bases and 0 bases, there was a span of 9 bases. The CDR3 has 16 residues. The V gene's germline CDR1 is SGHDN and CDR2 FVKESK. The CDR3 spells CASSQDSSYSNQPQHF. In DNA form, the CDR3 reads TGTGCCAGCAGCCAAGATTCCAGCTATAGCAATCAGCCCCAGCATTTT.

CDR3: CASSGGQSDQPQHF. The CDR3 DNA reads TGTGCCAGCTCCGGTGGACAGTCCGATCAGCCCCAGCATTTT. The genes are TRBV18 and TRBJ1-5; possibly TRBD1 for D (6 bases). The germline V and J ends were trimmed by 6 bases and 5 bases, with 14 bases remaining between them. This CDR3 has 14 amino acids. Germline V CDR1 and CDR2: KGHSH, LQKENI.